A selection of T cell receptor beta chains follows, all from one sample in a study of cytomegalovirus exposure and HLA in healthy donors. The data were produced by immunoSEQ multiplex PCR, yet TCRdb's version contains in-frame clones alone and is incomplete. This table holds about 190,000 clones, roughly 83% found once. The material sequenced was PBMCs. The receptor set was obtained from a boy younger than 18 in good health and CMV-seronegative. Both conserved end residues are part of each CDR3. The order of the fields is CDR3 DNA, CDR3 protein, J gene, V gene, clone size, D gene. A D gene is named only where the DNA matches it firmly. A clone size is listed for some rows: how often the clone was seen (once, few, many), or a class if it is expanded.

TGTGCCAGCAGTTACTCTCGAGATACGCAGTATTTT | CASSYSRDTQYF | TRBJ2-3 | TRBV6-6 | once | NA
TGTGCCAACCCGACAGGGCCTGTGAATGAGCAGTTCTTC | CANPTGPVNEQFF | TRBJ2-1 | TRBV11-3 | NA | TRBD1
TGCGCCAGCAGCCCGGGACAGGGGGCCCGGTCACCCCTCCACTTT | CASSPGQGARSPLHF | TRBJ1-6 | TRBV5-1 | few | TRBD1
TGCGCCAGCAGCTTGGCCGGGACTAGCTTTGGGGCCAACGTCCTGACTTTC | CASSLAGTSFGANVLTF | TRBJ2-6 | TRBV5-1 | NA | TRBD2
TGTGCCAGCACCCCCCGACAGGGGGCAGCCTACGAGCAGTACTTC | CASTPRQGAAYEQYF | TRBJ2-7 | TRBV6-6 | NA | TRBD1
TGTGCCAGCAGCTACCACAGGGGGCGAGGATCACCCCTCCACTTT | CASSYHRGRGSPLHF | TRBJ1-6 | TRBV7-9 | NA | TRBD1
TGTGCCAGACGGGACATTGAGAACTATGGCTACACCTTC | CARRDIENYGYTF | TRBJ1-2 | TRBV19 | NA | NA
TGTGCCATCCAGGGCGGCGGAAACACCATATATTTT | CAIQGGGNTIYF | TRBJ1-3 | TRBV10-3 | NA | NA
TGTGCCAGCAGTGTGGGAGGGAGCACTGAAGCTTTCTTT | CASSVGGSTEAFF | TRBJ1-1 | TRBV2 | NA | NA
TGTGCCAGCTACTCGGGACAGGGGGATTCGGATACGCAGTATTTT | CASYSGQGDSDTQYF | TRBJ2-3 | TRBV21-1 | NA | NA
TGTGCCAGCAGCCCGCAGACTAGCGGGGGGCCGCATGAGCAGTTCTTC | CASSPQTSGGPHEQFF | TRBJ2-1 | TRBV7-8 | once | TRBD2
TGTGCCAGCTCACTTGAAGGACAGGTTAACTATGGCTACACCTTC | CASSLEGQVNYGYTF | TRBJ1-2 | TRBV18 | NA | TRBD1
TGCGCCAGCAGGAAGACAGGGACGTCCTACGAGCAGTACTTC | CASRKTGTSYEQYF | TRBJ2-7 | TRBV4-1 | NA | TRBD1
TGTGCCAGCGGGAGAGACGGCTACACCTTC | CASGRDGYTF | TRBJ1-2 | TRBV2 | NA | NA
TGTGCCAGCAGCCAAATTAACTATGGCTACACCTTC | CASSQINYGYTF | TRBJ1-2 | TRBV7-2 | NA | NA
TGCGCCAGCAGCTTGGACGACAGGGTCGACCAGCCCCAGCATTTT | CASSLDDRVDQPQHF | TRBJ1-5 | TRBV5-1 | NA | TRBD1
TGTGCCGAGTTGAGGACTAGCGGGGGGAATGAGCAGTTCTTC | CAELRTSGGNEQFF | TRBJ2-1 | TRBV2 | once | TRBD2
TGCGCCAGCAGGGCTACGGGGGGTCTCTCTGGAAACACCATATATTTT | CASRATGGLSGNTIYF | TRBJ1-3 | TRBV5-1 | NA | NA
TGTGCCAGCAGCAACCGGGGTGCGAATGGGGAGACCCAGTACTTC | CASSNRGANGETQYF | TRBJ2-5 | TRBV27 | NA | NA
TGTGCCAGCTCAGGGGGCGGGAATGAAGCTTTCTTT | CASSGGGNEAFF | TRBJ1-1 | TRBV6-1 | NA | TRBD1
TGTGCCAGCCTTTATAACAGGGGACGCAGTAATGAGCAGTTCTTC | CASLYNRGRSNEQFF | TRBJ2-1 | TRBV2 | once | TRBD1
TGTGCCCAACCCGGGACTAGCGGGAGGGCCCATGAGCAGTTCTTC | CAQPGTSGRAHEQFF | TRBJ2-1 | TRBV7-7 | NA | TRBD2
TGTGCTAGTGGTCCCCGGACAGTCCAAGGCTCTGGAAACACCATATATTTT | CASGPRTVQGSGNTIYF | TRBJ1-3 | TRBV12-5 | NA | NA
TGTGCCAGCAGCTTAGGCGGGAGCCCCTACAATGAGCAGTTCTTC | CASSLGGSPYNEQFF | TRBJ2-1 | TRBV7-6 | once | TRBD2
TGTGCCAGCTCAACGCCGGGACAGGGACCAAAGGACTATGGCTACACCTTC | CASSTPGQGPKDYGYTF | TRBJ1-2 | TRBV18 | NA | TRBD1
TGCAGCGTTGGGCGGAGCTCCTACGCGCAGTACTTC | CSVGRSSYAQYF | TRBJ2-7 | TRBV29-1 | NA | NA
TGCGCCAGCAGCTCAATGGCTAGCGGGAGGAAGTGGACCGGGGAGCTGTTTTTT | CASSSMASGRKWTGELFF | TRBJ2-2 | TRBV5-1 | NA | TRBD2
TGTGCCAGCAGCTTCCCGGGACAGGGAAGGAGGGGCACCGGGGAGCTGTTTTTT | CASSFPGQGRRGTGELFF | TRBJ2-2 | TRBV7-6 | few | TRBD1
TGTGCCAGCAGCTGGGGAAGCGGGAGGGTCCGGGGGGAGCTGTTTTTT | CASSWGSGRVRGELFF | TRBJ2-2 | TRBV13 | NA | TRBD2
TGTGCCAGCAAGGAAGACAGAAATAATGAAAAACTGTTTTTT | CASKEDRNNEKLFF | TRBJ1-4 | TRBV2 | NA | NA
TGTGCCAGCAGCTTAGATCGCATTAGCCTTTACGAGCAGTACTTC | CASSLDRISLYEQYF | TRBJ2-7 | TRBV11-1 | NA | NA
TGTGCCATCCGGACAGGGAAAGACGCCGGGGAGCTGTTTTTT | CAIRTGKDAGELFF | TRBJ2-2 | TRBV6-6 | NA | TRBD1
TGCAGTGCGCCGAGGTTAAATGAGCAGTTCTTC | CSAPRLNEQFF | TRBJ2-1 | TRBV20-1 | NA | NA
TGTGCCAGCAGGCGGACAGGGACCTCGGAGCAGTACTTC | CASRRTGTSEQYF | TRBJ2-7 | TRBV5-8 | NA | TRBD1
TGCGCCAGCAGCTTCCGCCAGGGGGCGGACTATGGCTACGCCTTC | CASSFRQGADYGYAF | TRBJ1-2 | TRBV4-1 | NA | TRBD1
TGTGCCAGCAGTGGACTAGCGGGGGGCTACAATGAGCAGTTCTTC | CASSGLAGGYNEQFF | TRBJ2-1 | TRBV6-1 | NA | TRBD2
TGTGCCAGCAGTTACTCGGCAGGGGTCTACGAGCAGTACTTC | CASSYSAGVYEQYF | TRBJ2-7 | TRBV6-6 | NA | NA
TGTGCCTGGAGTGTACTAGCGGGGGGGCCCAATGAGCAGTTCTTC | CAWSVLAGGPNEQFF | TRBJ2-1 | TRBV30 | NA | TRBD2
TGCGCCAGCAGCCAAGATAGCAGGGGGTCCCATGAGCAGTTCTTC | CASSQDSRGSHEQFF | TRBJ2-1 | TRBV4-3 | NA | TRBD1
TGTGCCAGCAGCGGGGGGGTCATTGCTCCGAGTGGAAAACTGTTTTTT | CASSGGVIAPSGKLFF | TRBJ1-4 | TRBV5-6 | NA | NA
TGTGCTAGTGCCCGGGACAGGGTAGCCCTCTACGAGCAGTACTTC | CASARDRVALYEQYF | TRBJ2-7 | TRBV12-5 | NA | TRBD1
TGTGCCAGCAGAAAGAGCGGGGGGAGGGATGAGCAGTTCTTC | CASRKSGGRDEQFF | TRBJ2-1 | TRBV6-5 | few | TRBD2
TGTGCCTGGAGTAACGTGAGGACTAGCGGTCTAACAGATACGCAGTATTTT | CAWSNVRTSGLTDTQYF | TRBJ2-3 | TRBV30 | NA | TRBD2
TGTGCCAGCAGCGGGACAGTCGGACCTGAAGCTTTCTTT | CASSGTVGPEAFF | TRBJ1-1 | TRBV9 | NA | NA
TGTGCCAGTAGCTCCGTTCGGCGGACAGTTAGCACAGATACGCAGTATTTT | CASSSVRRTVSTDTQYF | TRBJ2-3 | TRBV19 | NA | NA
TGTGCCAGCACCTTGAGGGGGCAGGGAAGTTATGGCTACACCTTC | CASTLRGQGSYGYTF | TRBJ1-2 | TRBV6-6 | NA | TRBD1
TGTGCCATTCCTCGGTTAGCTGACGAGCAGTACTTC | CAIPRLADEQYF | TRBJ2-7 | TRBV9 | NA | NA
TGTGCCAGCAGTGAGGGCAGGTTAGTTGACGAGCAGTACTTC | CASSEGRLVDEQYF | TRBJ2-7 | TRBV2 | NA | NA
TGTGCCACCCACGAGTTCTTCTATGGCTACACCTTC | CATHEFFYGYTF | TRBJ1-2 | TRBV27 | NA | NA
TGCGCCAGCAGTGATGGGGTGGGGACTGGCAACTATGGCTACACCTTC | CASSDGVGTGNYGYTF | TRBJ1-2 | TRBV10-2 | NA | NA
TGCAGCGTTTTAATCTCTGGAAACACCATATATTTT | CSVLISGNTIYF | TRBJ1-3 | TRBV29-1 | NA | NA
TGTGCCAGCACCACGGGACAGGGATTGTACGAGCAGTACTTC | CASTTGQGLYEQYF | TRBJ2-7 | TRBV6-6 | once | TRBD1
TGTGCCAGCAGTTCCCCCGGGACAGTTTCTACTGAAGCTTTCTTT | CASSSPGTVSTEAFF | TRBJ1-1 | TRBV6-6 | few | TRBD1
TGCAGCGCCCTCACGCCGCGAACCTACGAGCAGTACTTC | CSALTPRTYEQYF | TRBJ2-7 | TRBV29-1 | NA | NA